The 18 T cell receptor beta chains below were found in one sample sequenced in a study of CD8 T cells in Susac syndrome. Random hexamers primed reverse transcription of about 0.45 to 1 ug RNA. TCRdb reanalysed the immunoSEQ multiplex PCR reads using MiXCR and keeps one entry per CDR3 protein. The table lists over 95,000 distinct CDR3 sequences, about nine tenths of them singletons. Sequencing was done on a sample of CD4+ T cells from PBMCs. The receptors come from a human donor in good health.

The DNA of the CDR3 is TGCGCCAGCAGCCAAGATCTGACAGGGCGTGAGCCCCAGCATTTT. It encodes CASSQDLTGREPQHF. This rearrangement joins TRBV4-1 to TRBJ1-5, with 7 nucleotides matching TRBD1. The germline CDR1 and CDR2 sequences are MGHRA and YSYEKL. V shed 0 bases, J shed 8 bases, and the junction held 7 bases outside the gene matches. This CDR3 has 15 residues.

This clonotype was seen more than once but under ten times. CDR3 sequence (DNA): TGTGCCAGCAGTTACTCCGGGCTGAACACTGAAGCTTTCTTT. Its protein is CASSYSGLNTEAFF. The chain carries TRBV6-2 or TRBV6-3 and TRBJ1-1; D unclear. V gave up 0 bases and J gave up 0 bases, with 5 bases separating them. The CDR3 runs 14 residues. CDR1 is MNHEY and CDR2 is SVGEGT in the germline V gene.

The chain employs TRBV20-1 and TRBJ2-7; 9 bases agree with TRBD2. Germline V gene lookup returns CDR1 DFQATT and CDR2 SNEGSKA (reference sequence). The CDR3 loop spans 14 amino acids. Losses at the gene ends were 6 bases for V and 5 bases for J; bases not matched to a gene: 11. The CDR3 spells CSAASPGLANEQYF. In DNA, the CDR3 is TGCAGTGCCGCCTCCCCGGGACTAGCTAACGAGCAGTACTTC.

For the CDR3, the DNA is TGTGCCAGCAGCTTAAACCCCGGGCCTGGTGGAAACACCATATATTTT. It encodes CASSLNPGPGGNTIYF. This sequence joins TRBV13 and TRBJ1-3; D uncertain. V shed 2 bases and J shed 3 bases, with 14 bases lying between them. CDR3 length: 16 residues. Per the germline V gene, CDR1 is PRHDT and CDR2 is FYEKMQ (reference sequence).

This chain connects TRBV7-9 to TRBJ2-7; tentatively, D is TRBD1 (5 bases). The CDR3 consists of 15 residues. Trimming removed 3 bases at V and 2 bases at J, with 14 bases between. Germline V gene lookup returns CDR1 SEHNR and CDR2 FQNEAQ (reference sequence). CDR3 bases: TGTGCCAGCAGCTTTCAGGGTGAAGATCCCTACGAGCAGTACTTC. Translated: CASSFQGEDPYEQYF.

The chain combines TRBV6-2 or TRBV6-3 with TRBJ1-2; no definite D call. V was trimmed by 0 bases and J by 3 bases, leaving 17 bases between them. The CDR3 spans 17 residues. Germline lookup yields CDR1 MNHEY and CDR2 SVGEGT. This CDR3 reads CASSYSIKSSRDYGYTF. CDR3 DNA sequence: TGTGCCAGCAGTTACTCGATCAAATCCAGCCGGGACTATGGCTACACCTTC.

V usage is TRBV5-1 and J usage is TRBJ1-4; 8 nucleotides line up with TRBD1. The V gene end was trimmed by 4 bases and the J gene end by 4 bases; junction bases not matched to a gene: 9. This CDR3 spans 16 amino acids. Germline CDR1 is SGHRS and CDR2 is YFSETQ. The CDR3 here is CASSRNGQGLNEKLFF. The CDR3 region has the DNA TGCGCCAGCAGCCGAAACGGACAGGGCCTTAATGAAAAACTGTTTTTT.

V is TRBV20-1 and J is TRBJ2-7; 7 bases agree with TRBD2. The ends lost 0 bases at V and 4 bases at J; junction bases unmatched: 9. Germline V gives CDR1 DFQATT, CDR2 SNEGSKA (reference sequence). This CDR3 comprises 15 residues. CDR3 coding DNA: TGCAGTGCTAGAGATTACGGCGGGAGTGGGTACGAGCAGTACTTC. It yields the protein CSARDYGGSGYEQYF.

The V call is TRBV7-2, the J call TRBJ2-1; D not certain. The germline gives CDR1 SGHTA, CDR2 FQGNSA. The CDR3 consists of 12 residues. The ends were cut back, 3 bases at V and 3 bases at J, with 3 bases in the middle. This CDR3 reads CASSLYYNEQFF. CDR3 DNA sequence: TGTGCCAGCAGCTTGTACTACAATGAGCAGTTCTTC. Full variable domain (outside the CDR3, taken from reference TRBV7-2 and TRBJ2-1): GAGVSQSPSNKVTEKGKDVELRCDPISGHTALYWYRQSLGQGLEFLIYFQGNSAPDKSGLPSDRFSAERTGGSVSTLTIQRTQQEDSAVYLCASSLYYNEQFFGPGTRLTVL.

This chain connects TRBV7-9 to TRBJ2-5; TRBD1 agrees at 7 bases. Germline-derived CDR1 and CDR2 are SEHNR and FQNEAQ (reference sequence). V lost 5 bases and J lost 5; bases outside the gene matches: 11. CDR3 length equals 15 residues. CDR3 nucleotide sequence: TGTGCCAGCAGCCGAGGGACAGCAGAGGGGGAGACCCAGTACTTC. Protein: CASSRGTAEGETQYF.

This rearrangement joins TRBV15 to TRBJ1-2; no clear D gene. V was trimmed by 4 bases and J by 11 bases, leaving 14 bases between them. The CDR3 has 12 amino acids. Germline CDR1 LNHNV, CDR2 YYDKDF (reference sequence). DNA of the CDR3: TGTGCCACCAGCAACGGTTTTTCGGGTTACACCTTC. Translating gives CATSNGFSGYTF.

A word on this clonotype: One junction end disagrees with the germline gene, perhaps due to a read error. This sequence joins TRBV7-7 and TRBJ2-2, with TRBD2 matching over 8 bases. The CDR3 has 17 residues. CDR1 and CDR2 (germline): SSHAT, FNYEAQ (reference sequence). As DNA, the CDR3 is TGTGCTAGCAGCCCGGGAGCGGGGGCCCGTGACACCGGGGAGCTGTTTTTT. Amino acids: CASSPGAGARDTGELFF.

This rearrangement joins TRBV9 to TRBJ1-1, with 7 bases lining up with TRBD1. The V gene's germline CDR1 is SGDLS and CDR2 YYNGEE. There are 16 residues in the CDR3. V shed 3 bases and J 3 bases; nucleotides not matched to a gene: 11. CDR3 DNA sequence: TGTGCCAGCAGCGCCGGACAGGCGATACAATACACTGAAGCTTTCTTT. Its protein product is CASSAGQAIQYTEAFF.

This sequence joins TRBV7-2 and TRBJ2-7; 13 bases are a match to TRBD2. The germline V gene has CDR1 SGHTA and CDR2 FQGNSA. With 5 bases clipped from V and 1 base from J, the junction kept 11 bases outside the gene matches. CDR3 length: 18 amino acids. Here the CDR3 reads CASSPRTSGGAHSYEQYF. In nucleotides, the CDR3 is TGTGCCAGCAGCCCGAGAACTAGCGGGGGGGCCCATTCCTACGAGCAGTACTTC.

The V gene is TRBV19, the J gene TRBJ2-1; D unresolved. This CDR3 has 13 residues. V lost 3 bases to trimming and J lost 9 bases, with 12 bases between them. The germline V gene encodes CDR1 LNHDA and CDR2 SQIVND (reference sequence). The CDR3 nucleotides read TGTGCCAGTAGTATGCCGGCTGTTCGTGAGCAGTTCTTC. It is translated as CASSMPAVREQFF. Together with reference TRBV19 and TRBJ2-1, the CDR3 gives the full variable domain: DGGITQSPKYLFRKEGQNVTLSCEQNLNHDAMYWYRQDPGQGLRLIYYSQIVNDFQKGDIAEGYSVSREKKESFPLTVTSAQKNPTAFYLCASSMPAVREQFFGPGTRLTVL.

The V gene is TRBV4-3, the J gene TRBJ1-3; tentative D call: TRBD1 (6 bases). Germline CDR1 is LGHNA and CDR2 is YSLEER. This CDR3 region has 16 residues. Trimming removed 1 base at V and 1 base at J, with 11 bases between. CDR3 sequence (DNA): TGCGCCAGCAGCCAAGTGGGGACAACTTCTGGAAACACCATATATTTT. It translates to CASSQVGTTSGNTIYF.

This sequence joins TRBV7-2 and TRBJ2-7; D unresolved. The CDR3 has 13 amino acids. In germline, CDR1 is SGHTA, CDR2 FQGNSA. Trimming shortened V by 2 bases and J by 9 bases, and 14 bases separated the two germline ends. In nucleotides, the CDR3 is TGTGCCAGCAGCTTAAGGTTTTCTCCGGGGCAGTACTTC. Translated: CASSLRFSPGQYF.

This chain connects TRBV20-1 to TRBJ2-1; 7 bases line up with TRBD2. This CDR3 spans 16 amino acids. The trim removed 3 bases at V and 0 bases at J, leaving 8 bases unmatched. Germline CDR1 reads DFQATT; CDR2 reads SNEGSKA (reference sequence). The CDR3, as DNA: TGCAGTGCTAGTCTTAGCGGGTCTCCCTCCTACAATGAGCAGTTCTTC. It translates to CSASLSGSPSYNEQFF.